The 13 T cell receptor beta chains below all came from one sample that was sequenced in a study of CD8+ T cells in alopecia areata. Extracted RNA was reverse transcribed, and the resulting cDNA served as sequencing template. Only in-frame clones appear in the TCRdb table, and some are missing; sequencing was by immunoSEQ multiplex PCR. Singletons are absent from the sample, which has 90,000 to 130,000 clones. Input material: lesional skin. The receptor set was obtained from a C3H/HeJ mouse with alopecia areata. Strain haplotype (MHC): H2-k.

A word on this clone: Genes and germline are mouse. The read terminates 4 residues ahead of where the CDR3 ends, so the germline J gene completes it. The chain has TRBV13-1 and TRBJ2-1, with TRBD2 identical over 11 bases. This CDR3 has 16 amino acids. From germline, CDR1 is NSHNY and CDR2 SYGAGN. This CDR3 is CASSENTGGARAEQFF. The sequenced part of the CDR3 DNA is TGTGCCAGCAGTGAGAATACTGGGGGGGCGCGAGCT.

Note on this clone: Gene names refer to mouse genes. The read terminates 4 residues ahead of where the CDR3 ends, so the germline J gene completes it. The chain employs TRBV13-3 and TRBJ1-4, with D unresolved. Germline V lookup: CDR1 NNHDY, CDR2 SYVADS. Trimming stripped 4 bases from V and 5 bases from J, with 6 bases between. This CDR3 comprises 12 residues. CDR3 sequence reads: CASSSTNERLFF. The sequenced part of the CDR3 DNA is TGTGCCAGCAGTTCCACAAACGAA.

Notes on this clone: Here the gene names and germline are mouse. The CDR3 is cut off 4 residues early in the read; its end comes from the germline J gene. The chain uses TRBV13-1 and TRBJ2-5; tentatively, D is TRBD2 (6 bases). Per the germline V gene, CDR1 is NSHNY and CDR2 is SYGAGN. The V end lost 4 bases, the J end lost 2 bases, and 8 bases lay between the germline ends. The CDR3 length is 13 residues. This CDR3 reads CASSWDFQDTQYF. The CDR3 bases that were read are TGTGCCAGCAGTTGGGACTTCCAAGAC.

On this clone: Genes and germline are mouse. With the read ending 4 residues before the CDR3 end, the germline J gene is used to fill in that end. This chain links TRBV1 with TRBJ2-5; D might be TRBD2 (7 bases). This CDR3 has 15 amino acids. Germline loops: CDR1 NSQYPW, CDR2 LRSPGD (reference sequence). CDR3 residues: CTCSARGARRDTQYF. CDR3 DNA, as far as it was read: TGCACCTGCAGTGCTCGGGGGGCGCGGCGGGAC.

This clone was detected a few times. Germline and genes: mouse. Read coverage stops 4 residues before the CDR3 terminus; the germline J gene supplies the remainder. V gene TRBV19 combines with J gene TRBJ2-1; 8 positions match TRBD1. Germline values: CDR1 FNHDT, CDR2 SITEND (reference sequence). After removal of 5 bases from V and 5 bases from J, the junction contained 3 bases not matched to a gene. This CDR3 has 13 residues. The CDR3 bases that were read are TGTGCCAGCAGCTCCAGGGGGCATGCT. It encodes CASSSRGHA. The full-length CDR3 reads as CASSSRGHAEQFF.

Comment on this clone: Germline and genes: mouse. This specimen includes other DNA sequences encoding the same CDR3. Incomplete CDR3 DNA: TGTGCCAGCAGTGATGCAGGGGACAGGGGCCAAGAC. Translated, it gives CASSDAGDRGQD. In full, the CDR3 reads CASSDAGDRGQDTQYF. This chain uses TRBV13-3 with TRBJ2-5; 10 nucleotides line up with TRBD1. The read comes to an end 4 residues before the CDR3 does, leaving the germline J gene to fill in the end. This CDR3 has 16 residues. V lost 0 bases and J lost 2; bases outside the gene matches: 3. Germline V gene data show CDR1 as NNHDY and CDR2 as SYVADS.

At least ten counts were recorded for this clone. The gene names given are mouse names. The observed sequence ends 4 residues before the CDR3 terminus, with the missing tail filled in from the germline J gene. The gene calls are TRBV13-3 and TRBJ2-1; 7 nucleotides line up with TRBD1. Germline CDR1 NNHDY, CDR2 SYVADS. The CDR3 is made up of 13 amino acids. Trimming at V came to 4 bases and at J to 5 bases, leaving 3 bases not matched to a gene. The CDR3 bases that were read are TGTGCCAGCAGTCTCCAGGGGGATGCT. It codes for CASSLQGDA. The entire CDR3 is CASSLQGDAEQFF.

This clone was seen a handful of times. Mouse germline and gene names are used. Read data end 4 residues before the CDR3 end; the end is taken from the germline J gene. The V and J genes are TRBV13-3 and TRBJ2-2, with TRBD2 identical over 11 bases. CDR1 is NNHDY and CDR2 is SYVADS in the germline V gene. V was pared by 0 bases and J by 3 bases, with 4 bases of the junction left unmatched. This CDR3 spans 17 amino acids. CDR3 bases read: TGTGCCAGCAGTGATGCACTGGACTGGGGGGACACCGGG. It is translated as CASSDALDWGDTG. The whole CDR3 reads CASSDALDWGDTGQLYF.

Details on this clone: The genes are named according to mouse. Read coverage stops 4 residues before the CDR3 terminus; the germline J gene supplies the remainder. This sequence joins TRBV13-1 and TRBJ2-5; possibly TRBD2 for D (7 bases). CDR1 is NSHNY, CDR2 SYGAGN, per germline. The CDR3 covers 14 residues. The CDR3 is CASSDRGARDTQYF. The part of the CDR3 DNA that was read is TGTGCCAGCAGTGACCGGGGGGCGCGGGAC.

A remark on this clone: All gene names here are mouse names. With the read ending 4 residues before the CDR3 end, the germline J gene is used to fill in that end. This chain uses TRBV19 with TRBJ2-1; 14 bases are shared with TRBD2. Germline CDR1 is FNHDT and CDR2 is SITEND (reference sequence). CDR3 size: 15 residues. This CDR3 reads CASSQGLGGPAEQFF. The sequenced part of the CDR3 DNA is TGTGCCAGCAGCCAGGGACTGGGGGGGCCCGCT.

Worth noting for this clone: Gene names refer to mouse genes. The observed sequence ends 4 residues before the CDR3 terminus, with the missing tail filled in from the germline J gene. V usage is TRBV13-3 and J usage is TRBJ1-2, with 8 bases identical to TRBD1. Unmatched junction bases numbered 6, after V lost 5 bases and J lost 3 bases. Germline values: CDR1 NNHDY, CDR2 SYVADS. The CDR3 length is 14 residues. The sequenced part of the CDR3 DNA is TGTGCCAGCAGCCTCGACAGGGGCCACTCC. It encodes CASSLDRGHS. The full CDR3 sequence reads CASSLDRGHSDYTF.

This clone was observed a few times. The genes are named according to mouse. The CDR3 here is CASSPDLYEQYF. CDR3 bases read: TGTGCTAGCAGCCCGGACTTATAT. This chain uses TRBV17 with TRBJ2-7, with D possibly matching TRBD2 (5 bases). The observed sequence ends 4 residues before the CDR3 terminus, with the missing tail filled in from the germline J gene. The V gene's germline CDR1 is MNHDT and CDR2 YYDKIL. CDR3 length equals 12 residues.

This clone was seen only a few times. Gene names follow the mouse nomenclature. CDR3 in amino acids: CASSIIRGGGQNTLYF. CDR3 DNA (partial): TGTGCCAGCAGTATAATCAGGGGAGGGGGTCAAAAC. The chain employs TRBV19 and TRBJ2-4, with D maybe TRBD1 (6 bases). Read sequence stops 4 residues before the CDR3 end, and the germline J gene provides the missing end. The germline V gene encodes CDR1 FNHDT and CDR2 SITEND (reference sequence). This CDR3 region has 16 residues. Trimming left V 1 base short and J 1 base short, with 13 bases between. The whole variable domain, remainder taken from reference TRBV19 and TRBJ2-4, is GGIITQTPKFLIGQEGQKLTLKCQQNFNHDTMYWYRQDSGKGLRLIYYSITENDLQKGDLSEGYDASREKKSSFSLTVTSAQKNEMAVFLCASSIIRGGGQNTLYFGAGTRLSVL.